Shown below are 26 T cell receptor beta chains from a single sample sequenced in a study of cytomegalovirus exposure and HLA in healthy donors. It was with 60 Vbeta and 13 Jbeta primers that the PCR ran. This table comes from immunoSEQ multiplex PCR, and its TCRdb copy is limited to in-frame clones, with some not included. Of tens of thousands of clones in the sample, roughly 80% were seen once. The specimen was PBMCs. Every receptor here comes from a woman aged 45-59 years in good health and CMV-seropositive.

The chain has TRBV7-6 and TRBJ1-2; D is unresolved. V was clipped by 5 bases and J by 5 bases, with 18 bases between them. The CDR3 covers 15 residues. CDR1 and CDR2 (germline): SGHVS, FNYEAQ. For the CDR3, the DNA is TGTGCCAGCAGCCGAGGTGGGAGGGAAGCTTATGGCTACACCTTC. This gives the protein CASSRGGREAYGYTF. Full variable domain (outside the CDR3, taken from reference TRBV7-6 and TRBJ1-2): GAGVSQSPRYKVTKRGQDVALRCDPISGHVSLYWYRQALGQGPEFLTYFNYEAQQDKSGLPNDRFSAERPEGSISTLTIQRTEQRDSAMYRCASSRGGREAYGYTFGSGTRLTVV.

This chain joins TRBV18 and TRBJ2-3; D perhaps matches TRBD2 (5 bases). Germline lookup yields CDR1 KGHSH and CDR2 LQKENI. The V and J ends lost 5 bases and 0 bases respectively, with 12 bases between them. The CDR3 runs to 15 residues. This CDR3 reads CASSYGEPSTDTQYF. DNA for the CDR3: TGTGCCAGCTCATACGGGGAGCCTAGCACAGATACGCAGTATTTT. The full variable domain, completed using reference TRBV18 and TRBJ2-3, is NAGVMQNPRHLVRRRGQEARLRCSPMKGHSHVYWYRQLPEEGLKFMVYLQKENIIDESGMPKERFSAEFPKEGPSILRIQQVVRGDSAAYFCASSYGEPSTDTQYFGPGTRLTVL.

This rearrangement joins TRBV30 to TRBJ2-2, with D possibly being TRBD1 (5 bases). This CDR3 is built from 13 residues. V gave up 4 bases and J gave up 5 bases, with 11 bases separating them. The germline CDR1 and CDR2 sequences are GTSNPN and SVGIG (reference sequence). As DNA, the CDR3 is TGTGCCTGGAACCCCCCAGGGACCGGGGAGCTGTTTTTT. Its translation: CAWNPPGTGELFF. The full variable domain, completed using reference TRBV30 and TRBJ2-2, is SQTIHQWPATLVQPVGSPLSLECTVEGTSNPNLYWYRQAAGRGLQLLFYSVGIGQISSEVPQNLSASRPQDRQFILSSKKLLLSDSGFYLCAWNPPGTGELFFGEGSRLTVL.

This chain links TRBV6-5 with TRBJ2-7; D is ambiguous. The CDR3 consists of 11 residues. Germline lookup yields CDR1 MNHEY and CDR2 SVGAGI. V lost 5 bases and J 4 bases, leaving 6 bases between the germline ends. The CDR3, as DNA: TGTGCCAGCAGTCAAAAATACGAGCAGTACTTC. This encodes CASSQKYEQYF.

The CDR3 DNA sequence: TGTGCCAGCTCACTTAACGTTCCGGGGACAGGGGAAGGAAACACTGAAGCTTTCTTT. Protein sequence: CASSLNVPGTGEGNTEAFF. V gene TRBV18 combines with J gene TRBJ1-1; 10 bases map to TRBD1. CDR3 length: 19 residues. Germline V gene data show CDR1 as KGHSH and CDR2 as LQKENI. Germline trimming cut 4 bases from V and 2 bases from J; bases unmatched to any gene: 16.

The CDR3 spells CASSPPGLGADTQYF. CDR3 sequence (DNA): TGTGCCAGCAGCCCCCCGGGACTAGGGGCGGATACGCAGTATTTT. The chain carries TRBV13 and TRBJ2-3; the match to TRBD2 covers 8 bases. The CDR3 has 15 amino acids. Germline V lookup: CDR1 PRHDT, CDR2 FYEKMQ (reference sequence). V gave up 5 bases and J gave up 6 bases; unmatched junction bases: 10. Complete variable domain (other parts from reference TRBV13 and TRBJ2-3): AAGVIQSPRHLIKEKRETATLKCYPIPRHDTVYWYQQGPGQDPQFLISFYEKMQSDKGSIPDRFSAQQFSDYHSELNMSSLELGDSALYFCASSPPGLGADTQYFGPGTRLTVL.

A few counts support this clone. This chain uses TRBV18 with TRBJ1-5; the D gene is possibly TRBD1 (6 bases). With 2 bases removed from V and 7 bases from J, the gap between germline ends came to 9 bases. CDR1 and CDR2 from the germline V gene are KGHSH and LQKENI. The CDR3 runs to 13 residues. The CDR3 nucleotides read TGTGCCAGCTCACCAGGGGGCGAGCAGCCCCAGCATTTT. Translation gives CASSPGGEQPQHF.

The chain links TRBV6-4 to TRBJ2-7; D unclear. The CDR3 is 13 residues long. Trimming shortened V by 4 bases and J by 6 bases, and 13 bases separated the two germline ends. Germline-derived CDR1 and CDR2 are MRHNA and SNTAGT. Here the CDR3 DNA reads TGTGCCAGCAGTGTCTCCATGAATAGCGAGCAGTACTTC. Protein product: CASSVSMNSEQYF.

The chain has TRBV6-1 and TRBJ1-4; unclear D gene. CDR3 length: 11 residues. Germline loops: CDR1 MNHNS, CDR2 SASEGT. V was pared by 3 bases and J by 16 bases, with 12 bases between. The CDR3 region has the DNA TGTGCCAGCAGTGAGGAGGGCGGCCCGTTTTTT. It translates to CASSEEGGPFF.

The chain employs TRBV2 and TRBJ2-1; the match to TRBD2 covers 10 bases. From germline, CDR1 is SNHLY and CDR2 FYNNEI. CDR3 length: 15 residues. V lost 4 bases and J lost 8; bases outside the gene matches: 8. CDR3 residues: CASSVLAGELYEQFF. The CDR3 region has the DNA TGTGCCAGCAGTGTGCTAGCGGGAGAGCTTTATGAGCAGTTCTTC.

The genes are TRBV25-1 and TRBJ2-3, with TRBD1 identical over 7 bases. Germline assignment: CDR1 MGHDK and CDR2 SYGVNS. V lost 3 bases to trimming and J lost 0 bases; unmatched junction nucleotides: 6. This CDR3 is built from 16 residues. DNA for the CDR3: TGTGCCAGCAGTGAGTGGACAGGATCTAGCACAGATACGCAGTATTTT. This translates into CASSEWTGSSTDTQYF.

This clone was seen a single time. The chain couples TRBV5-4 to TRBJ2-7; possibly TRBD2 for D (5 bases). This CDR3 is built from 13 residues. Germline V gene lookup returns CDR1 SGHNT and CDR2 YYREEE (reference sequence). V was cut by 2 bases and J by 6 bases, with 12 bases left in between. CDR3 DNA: TGTGCCAGCAGCTTCCCCTCCGAGGGCGAGCAGTACTTC. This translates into CASSFPSEGEQYF.

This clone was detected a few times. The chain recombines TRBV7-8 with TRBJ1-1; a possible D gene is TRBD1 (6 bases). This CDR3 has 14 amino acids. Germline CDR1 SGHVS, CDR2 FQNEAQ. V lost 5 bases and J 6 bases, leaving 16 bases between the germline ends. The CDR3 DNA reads TGTGCCAGCAGCAAAGCCACAGGGATGGCTGAAGCTTTCTTT. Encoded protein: CASSKATGMAEAFF.

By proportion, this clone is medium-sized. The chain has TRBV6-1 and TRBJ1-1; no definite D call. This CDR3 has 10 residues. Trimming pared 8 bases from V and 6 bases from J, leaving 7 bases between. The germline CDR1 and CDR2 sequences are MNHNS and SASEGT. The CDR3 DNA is TGTGCCAGCGAAACATCTGAAGCTTTCTTT. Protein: CASETSEAFF.

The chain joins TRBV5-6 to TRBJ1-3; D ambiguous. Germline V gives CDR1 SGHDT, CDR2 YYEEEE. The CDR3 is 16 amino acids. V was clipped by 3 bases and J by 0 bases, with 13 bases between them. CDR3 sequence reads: CASSSAAYDSGNTIYF. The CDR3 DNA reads TGTGCCAGCAGCTCCGCAGCGTATGACTCTGGAAACACCATATATTTT.

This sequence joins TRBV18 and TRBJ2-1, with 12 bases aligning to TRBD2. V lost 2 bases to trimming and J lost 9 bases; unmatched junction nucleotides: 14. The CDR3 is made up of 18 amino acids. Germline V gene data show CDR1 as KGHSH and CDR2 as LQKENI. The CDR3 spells CASSPSSRLAGVVGEQFF. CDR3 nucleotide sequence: TGTGCCAGCTCACCAAGTAGTAGACTAGCGGGAGTAGTAGGTGAGCAGTTCTTC.

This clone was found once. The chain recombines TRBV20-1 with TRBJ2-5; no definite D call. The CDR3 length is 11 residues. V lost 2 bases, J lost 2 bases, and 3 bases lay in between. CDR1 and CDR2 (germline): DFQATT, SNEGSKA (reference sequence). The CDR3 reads CSARQQETQYF. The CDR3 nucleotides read TGCAGTGCTAGACAGCAAGAGACCCAGTACTTC.

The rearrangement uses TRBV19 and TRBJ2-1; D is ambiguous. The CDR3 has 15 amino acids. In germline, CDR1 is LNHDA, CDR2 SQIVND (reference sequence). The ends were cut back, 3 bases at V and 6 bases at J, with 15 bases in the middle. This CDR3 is CASSIGSRFGNEQFF. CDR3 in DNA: TGTGCCAGTAGTATCGGGTCCCGTTTCGGCAATGAGCAGTTCTTC.

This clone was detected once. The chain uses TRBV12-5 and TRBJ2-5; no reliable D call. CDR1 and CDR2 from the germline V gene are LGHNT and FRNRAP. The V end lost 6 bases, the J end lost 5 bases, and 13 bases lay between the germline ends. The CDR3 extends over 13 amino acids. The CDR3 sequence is CASGYDTAETQYF. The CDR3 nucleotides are TGTGCTAGTGGCTATGACACTGCCGAGACCCAGTACTTC.

For the CDR3, the DNA is TGTGCCAGCAGCTTAGACCGCAGGGCATACGAGCAGTACTTC. Encoded protein: CASSLDRRAYEQYF. The V gene is TRBV7-2, the J gene TRBJ2-7; tentatively, D is TRBD1 (5 bases). In germline, CDR1 is SGHTA, CDR2 FQGNSA. V was trimmed by 1 base and J by 4 bases, leaving 11 bases between them. The CDR3 sequence is 14 residues long.

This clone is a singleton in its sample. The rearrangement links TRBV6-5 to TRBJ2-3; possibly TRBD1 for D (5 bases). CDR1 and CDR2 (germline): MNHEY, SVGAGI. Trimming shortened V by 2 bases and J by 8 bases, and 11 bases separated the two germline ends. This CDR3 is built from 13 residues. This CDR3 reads CASSYGARGTQYF. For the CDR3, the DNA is TGTGCCAGCAGTTACGGGGCCCGTGGTACGCAGTATTTT.

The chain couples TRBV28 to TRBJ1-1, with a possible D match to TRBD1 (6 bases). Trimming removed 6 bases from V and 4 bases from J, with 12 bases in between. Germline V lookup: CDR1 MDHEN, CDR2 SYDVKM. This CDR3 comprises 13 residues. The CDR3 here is CASRRQVPTEAFF. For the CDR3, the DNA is TGTGCCAGCAGACGACAGGTCCCCACTGAAGCTTTCTTT.

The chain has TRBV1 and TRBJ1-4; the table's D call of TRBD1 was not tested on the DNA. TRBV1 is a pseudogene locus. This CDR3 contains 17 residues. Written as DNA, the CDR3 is TGCACCAGCAGCCAAGATTACAGAGCCTCAACTAATGAAAAACTGTTTTTT. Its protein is CTSSQDYRASTNEKLFF.

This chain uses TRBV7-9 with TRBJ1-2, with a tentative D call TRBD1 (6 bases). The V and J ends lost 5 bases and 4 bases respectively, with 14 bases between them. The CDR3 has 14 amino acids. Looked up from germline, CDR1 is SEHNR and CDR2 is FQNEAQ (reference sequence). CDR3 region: CASSPAGDIYGYTF. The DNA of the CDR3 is TGTGCCAGCAGCCCCGCCGGGGACATCTATGGCTACACCTTC.

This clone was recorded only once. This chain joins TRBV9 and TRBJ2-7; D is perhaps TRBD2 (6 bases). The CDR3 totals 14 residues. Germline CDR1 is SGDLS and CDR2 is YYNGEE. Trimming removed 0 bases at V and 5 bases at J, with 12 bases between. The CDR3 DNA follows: TGTGCCAGCAGCGTAGAGGGACGGAGGGACGAGCAGTACTTC. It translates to CASSVEGRRDEQYF.

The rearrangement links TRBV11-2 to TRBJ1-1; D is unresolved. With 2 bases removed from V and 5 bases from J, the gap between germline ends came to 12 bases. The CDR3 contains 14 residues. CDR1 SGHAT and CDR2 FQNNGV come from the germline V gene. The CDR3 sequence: CASSLREGKTEAFF. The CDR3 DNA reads TGTGCCAGCAGCTTACGGGAGGGAAAAACTGAAGCTTTCTTT.